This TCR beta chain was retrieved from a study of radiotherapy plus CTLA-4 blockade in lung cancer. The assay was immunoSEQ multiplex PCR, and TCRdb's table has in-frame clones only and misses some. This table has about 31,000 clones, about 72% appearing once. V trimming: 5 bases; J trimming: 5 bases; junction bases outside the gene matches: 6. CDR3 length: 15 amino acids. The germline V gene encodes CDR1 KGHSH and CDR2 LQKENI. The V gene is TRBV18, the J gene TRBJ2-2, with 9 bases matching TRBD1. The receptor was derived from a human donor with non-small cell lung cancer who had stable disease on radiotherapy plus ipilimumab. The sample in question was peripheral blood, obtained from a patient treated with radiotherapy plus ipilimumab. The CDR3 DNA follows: TGTGCCAGCTCATCCCGGGACAGGGAGACCGGGGAGCTGTTTTTT. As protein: CASSSRDRETGELFF.